There are a few counts of the clone carrying this T cell receptor (beta chain). Its specificity is unknown. This record comes from a study of blood T cells in healthy people across ages. Whole-study findings and limits: Donors of long life had a larger count of naive CD4+ cells and greater diversity than aged donors.

Alongside a J-beta primer mix, a sample-barcoded 5' primer served in a second PCR lasting 7 to 11 cycles. Each of the cDNA molecules was tagged by a template-switch adaptor with 12 random nucleotides. Via MiXCR, TCRdb re-called the 5' RACE reads, giving one row per CDR3 protein. The sample shows some 1.5 million distinct CDR3 sequences, 28% of them seen only once. In germline, CDR1 is LGHNA, CDR2 YSLEER. The CDR3 spans 14 residues. Trimming took off 0 bases at V and 3 bases at J, with 9 bases between the two ends. The chain couples TRBV4-3 to TRBJ2-7; D is possibly TRBD2 (5 bases). The receptor was derived from a woman between 25 and 40 years old in good health. Sequenced material: blood. The CDR3 sequence is CASSQDFGNYEQYF. The CDR3 DNA reads TGCGCCAGCAGCCAAGATTTCGGGAACTACGAGCAGTACTTC.